The 21 T cell receptor beta chains given below trace back to one sample, sequenced in a study of shared T cell receptors in the human thymus. The data were produced by immunoSEQ multiplex PCR, yet TCRdb's version contains in-frame clones alone and is incomplete. The data show hundreds of thousands of clones, around 87% seen once. A further study also used this sample, focusing on human thymus T cells.

Sequenced: thymocytes. These TCRs come from a boy in the first two years of life with a congenital heart defect.

The V gene is TRBV27, the J gene TRBJ1-1; maybe TRBD1 (6 bases). This CDR3 is built from 14 residues. V was cut by 3 bases and J by 1 base, with 9 bases left in between. Germline V lookup: CDR1 MNHEY, CDR2 SMNVEV (reference sequence). The CDR3: CASSLSDRNTEAFF. CDR3 in DNA: TGTGCCAGCAGTTTGTCGGACAGGAACACTGAAGCTTTCTTT.

The chain combines TRBV7-9 with TRBJ2-2; 8 nucleotides align to TRBD1. CDR3 length equals 16 residues. Losses at the gene ends were 2 bases for V and 4 bases for J; bases not matched to a gene: 6. Germline CDR1 and CDR2: SEHNR and FQNEAQ (reference sequence). CDR3 in DNA: TGTGCCAGCAGCTTACGAGACAGGGGAAGCACCGGGGAGCTGTTTTTT. It specifies CASSLRDRGSTGELFF.

The rearrangement joins TRBV6-1 to TRBJ2-7, with 12 bases that match TRBD1. The germline V gene encodes CDR1 MNHNS and CDR2 SASEGT. V lost 6 bases and J lost 2; bases outside the gene matches: 5. This CDR3 is 15 amino acids long. The CDR3, as DNA: TGTGCCAGCAGCGAAAGGGACAGGGGGCCCTACGAGCAGTACTTC. Translating gives CASSERDRGPYEQYF.

The V and J genes are TRBV6-1 and TRBJ1-2; 10 positions match TRBD1. The CDR3 has 16 amino acids. J lost 5 bases, V lost 4 bases, and 10 bases had no gene match. Germline V gene sequence: CDR1 MNHNS, CDR2 SASEGT. This CDR3 is CASSGTSTGGSYGYTF. The CDR3 DNA is TGTGCCAGCAGTGGCACTTCGACAGGGGGCAGTTATGGCTACACCTTC.

This chain uses TRBV5-1 with TRBJ2-7, with D perhaps matching TRBD2 (6 bases). The V end lost 0 bases, the J end lost 3 bases, and 19 bases lay between the germline ends. The CDR3 loop spans 17 amino acids. Germline V gene data show CDR1 as SGHRS and CDR2 as YFSETQ. The CDR3 reads CASSLAYGSRGGYEQYF. CDR3 DNA sequence: TGCGCCAGCAGCTTGGCTTACGGGAGTAGGGGCGGCTACGAGCAGTACTTC.

This clone was found once. J is TRBJ2-1 and V is TRBV19; D remains ambiguous. V gave up 6 bases and J gave up 0 bases, with 9 bases separating them. The CDR3 totals 14 residues. The germline V gene encodes CDR1 LNHDA and CDR2 SQIVND (reference sequence). CDR3 residues: CASRGGDSYNEQFF. The CDR3 DNA reads as TGTGCCAGTAGAGGCGGAGACTCCTACAATGAGCAGTTCTTC.

The chain couples TRBV27 to TRBJ1-1, with D perhaps TRBD1 (6 bases). V lost 8 bases, J lost 2 bases, and 21 bases lay in between. Germline V lookup: CDR1 MNHEY, CDR2 SMNVEV (reference sequence). CDR3 length equals 16 residues. In DNA, the CDR3 is TGTGCCAGCCGCCTTTCTTCGACAGGCCGAAACACTGAAGCTTTCTTT. It codes for CASRLSSTGRNTEAFF.

The rearrangement links TRBV7-6 to TRBJ1-3; TRBD1 agrees at 9 bases. After removal of 3 bases from V and 3 bases from J, the junction contained 3 bases not matched to a gene. This CDR3 is built from 15 residues. Germline CDR1 reads SGHVS; CDR2 reads FNYEAQ. The CDR3 loop reads CASSLTGGSGNTIYF. Here the CDR3 DNA reads TGTGCCAGCAGCTTGACAGGGGGTAGTGGAAACACCATATATTTT.

This clone came up once. The rearrangement joins TRBV15 to TRBJ2-7, with 14 nucleotides matching TRBD2. Trimming took 1 base from V and 5 from J; bases not matched to a gene: 7. Germline values: CDR1 LNHNV, CDR2 YYDKDF (reference sequence). The CDR3 sequence is 17 residues long. This CDR3 is CATSRAPGTSGSNEQYF. For the CDR3, the DNA is TGTGCCACCAGCAGAGCTCCCGGGACTAGCGGGAGCAACGAGCAGTACTTC.

The gene calls are TRBV14 and TRBJ2-3, with 7 bases that match TRBD2. CDR1 is SGHDN, CDR2 FVKESK, per germline. Trimming took 1 base from V and 5 from J; bases not matched to a gene: 12. The CDR3 runs 17 residues. For the CDR3, the DNA is TGTGCCAGCAGCCAAGGTCTCCCAGCGGGATCTAAAGATACGCAGTATTTT. Protein product: CASSQGLPAGSKDTQYF.

J is TRBJ2-5 and V is TRBV9; possibly TRBD2 for D (5 bases). This CDR3 has 14 amino acids. V gave up 3 bases and J gave up 0 bases, with 9 bases separating them. Per the germline V gene, CDR1 is SGDLS and CDR2 is YYNGEE. CDR3 loop: CASSGLGNQETQYF. The CDR3 region has the DNA TGTGCCAGCAGCGGACTCGGGAACCAAGAGACCCAGTACTTC.

This clone turned up a few times. V gene TRBV19 combines with J gene TRBJ1-3, with a weak D call TRBD1 (5 bases). The CDR3 contains 14 residues. V gave up 5 bases and J gave up 5 bases, with 13 bases separating them. Germline V lookup: CDR1 LNHDA, CDR2 SQIVND (reference sequence). The CDR3 sequence is CASSGDFGRNTIYF. Written as DNA, the CDR3 is TGTGCCAGTAGTGGGGACTTCGGGAGAAACACCATATATTTT. The whole variable domain, remainder taken from reference TRBV19 and TRBJ1-3, is DGGITQSPKYLFRKEGQNVTLSCEQNLNHDAMYWYRQDPGQGLRLIYYSQIVNDFQKGDIAEGYSVSREKKESFPLTVTSAQKNPTAFYLCASSGDFGRNTIYFGEGSWLTVV.

Here the CDR3 DNA reads TGTGCCAGCAGGGGAAAGGGACTAGCGCGTAGCACAGATACGCAGTATTTT. Its translation: CASRGKGLARSTDTQYF. The chain recombines TRBV28 with TRBJ2-3; 10 nucleotides line up with TRBD2. The CDR3 is made up of 17 amino acids. CDR1 MDHEN and CDR2 SYDVKM come from the germline V gene. V dropped 6 bases and J dropped 0; count of bases not matched to a gene: 9.

The genes are TRBV28 and TRBJ2-3; 7 bases fit TRBD2. This CDR3 comprises 14 residues. Per germline, CDR1 MDHEN and CDR2 SYDVKM. The V and J ends lost 7 bases and 5 bases, in that order; junction bases with no gene match: 9. The CDR3 loop reads CASMEGGPGDTQYF. DNA of the CDR3: TGTGCCAGCATGGAGGGAGGGCCGGGAGATACGCAGTATTTT.

This clone was observed a few times. V and J are TRBV4-3 and TRBJ2-7; possible D gene TRBD2, 6 bases. V was cut by 1 base and J by 2 bases, with 15 bases left in between. Germline V gives CDR1 LGHNA, CDR2 YSLEER. This CDR3 is built from 16 residues. The CDR3 nucleotides read TGCGCCAGCAGCCAAGGTGGGACTTCCAGACCCTACGAGCAGTACTTC. Its protein product is CASSQGGTSRPYEQYF.

The chain carries TRBV9 and TRBJ2-7, with a tentative D call TRBD2 (5 bases). The CDR3 totals 14 residues. The V gene's germline CDR1 is SGDLS and CDR2 YYNGEE. The V and J ends lost 4 bases and 4 bases respectively, with 15 bases between them. The CDR3 is CASSPEGERYEQYF. The CDR3 DNA reads TGTGCCAGCAGCCCCGAGGGAGAGCGATACGAGCAGTACTTC.

V usage is TRBV2 and J usage is TRBJ2-7, with 10 bases fitting TRBD2. J gave up 2 bases and V 6 bases, and 4 bases lay outside the gene matches. CDR3 length equals 14 residues. CDR1 and CDR2 from the germline V gene are SNHLY and FYNNEI. The CDR3 nucleotides read TGTGCCAGCAGCGGACTAGCGGAAACCTACGAGCAGTACTTC. Amino acids: CASSGLAETYEQYF.

In its sample, this clone was seen a few times. The gene calls are TRBV12-5 and TRBJ2-5; 8 bases align to TRBD1. The CDR3 has 16 residues. Trimming cost V 1 base and J 3 bases; bases outside gene matches: 7. In germline, CDR1 is LGHNT, CDR2 FRNRAP. The CDR3 reads CASGLARDRPKETQYF. CDR3 bases: TGTGCTAGTGGTTTGGCCCGGGACAGGCCCAAAGAGACCCAGTACTTC.

The J gene is TRBJ2-1, the V gene TRBV29-1, with 9 bases lining up with TRBD2. V trimming: 7 bases; J trimming: 8 bases; junction bases outside the gene matches: 12. The CDR3 sequence is 14 residues long. Per the germline V gene, CDR1 is SQVTM and CDR2 is ANQGSEA. CDR3 coding DNA: TGCAGCGCCGGCACCGGGACTAGCATTGATGAGCAGTTCTTC. Encoded protein: CSAGTGTSIDEQFF.

The gene calls are TRBV7-8 and TRBJ2-7, with D possibly TRBD2 on 7 matching bases. There are 15 residues in the CDR3. Germline loops: CDR1 SGHVS, CDR2 FQNEAQ. Trimming pared 5 bases from V and 4 bases from J, leaving 18 bases between. The CDR3 sequence is CASSARRGLAYEQYF. CDR3 DNA: TGTGCCAGCAGCGCCAGGCGGGGGCTGGCTTACGAGCAGTACTTC.

The chain carries TRBV7-9 and TRBJ1-5, with TRBD1 matching 10 bases. The CDR3 runs 15 residues. Germline assignment: CDR1 SEHNR and CDR2 FQNEAQ (reference sequence). After removal of 4 bases from V and 2 bases from J, the junction contained 2 bases not matched to a gene. The CDR3 here is CASSSGTGGNQPQHF. CDR3 sequence (DNA): TGTGCCAGCAGCTCCGGGACAGGGGGCAATCAGCCCCAGCATTTT.